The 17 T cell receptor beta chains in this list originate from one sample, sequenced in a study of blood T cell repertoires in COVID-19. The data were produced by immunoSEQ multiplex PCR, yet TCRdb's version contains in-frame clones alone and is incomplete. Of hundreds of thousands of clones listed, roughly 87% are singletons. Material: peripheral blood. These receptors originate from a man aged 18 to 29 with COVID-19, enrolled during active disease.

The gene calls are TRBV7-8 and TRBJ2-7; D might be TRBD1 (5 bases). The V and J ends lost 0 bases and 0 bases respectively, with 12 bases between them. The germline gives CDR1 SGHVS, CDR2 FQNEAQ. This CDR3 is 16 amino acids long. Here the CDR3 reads CASSLALDRNSYEQYF. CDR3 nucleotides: TGTGCCAGCAGCTTAGCTTTAGACAGAAACTCCTACGAGCAGTACTTC.

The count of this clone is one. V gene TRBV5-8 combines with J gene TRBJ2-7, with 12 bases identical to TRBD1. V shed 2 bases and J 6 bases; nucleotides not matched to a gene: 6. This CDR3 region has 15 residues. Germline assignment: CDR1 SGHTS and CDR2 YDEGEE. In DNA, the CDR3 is TGTGCCAGCAGCTTACCGGGACAGGGGGCGCGCGAGCAGTACTTC. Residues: CASSLPGQGAREQYF.

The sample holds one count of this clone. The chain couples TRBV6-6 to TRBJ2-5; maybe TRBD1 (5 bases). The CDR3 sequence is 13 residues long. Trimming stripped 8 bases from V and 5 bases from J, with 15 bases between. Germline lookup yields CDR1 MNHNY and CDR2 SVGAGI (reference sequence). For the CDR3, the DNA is TGTGCCAGCGAGGACACCTCCGGGGAGACCCAGTACTTC. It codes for CASEDTSGETQYF.

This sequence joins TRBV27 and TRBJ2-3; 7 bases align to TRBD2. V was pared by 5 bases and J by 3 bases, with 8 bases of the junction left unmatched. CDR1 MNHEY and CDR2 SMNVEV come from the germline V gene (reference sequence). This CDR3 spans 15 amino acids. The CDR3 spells CASSDLAVATDTQYF. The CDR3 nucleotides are TGTGCCAGCAGTGACCTAGCGGTAGCGACAGATACGCAGTATTTT.

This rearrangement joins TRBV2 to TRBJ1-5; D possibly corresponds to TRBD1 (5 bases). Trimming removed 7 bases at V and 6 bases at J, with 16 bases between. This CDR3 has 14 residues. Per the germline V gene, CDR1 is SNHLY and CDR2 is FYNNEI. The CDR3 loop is CASTPAQGGQPQHF. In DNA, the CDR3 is TGTGCCAGCACCCCAGCCCAGGGCGGTCAGCCCCAGCATTTT. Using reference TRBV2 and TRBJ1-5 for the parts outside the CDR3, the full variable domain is EPEVTQTPSHQVTQMGQEVILRCVPISNHLYFYWYRQILGQKVEFLVSFYNNEISEKSEIFDDQFSVERPDGSNFTLKIRSTKLEDSAMYFCASTPAQGGQPQHFGDGTRLSIL.

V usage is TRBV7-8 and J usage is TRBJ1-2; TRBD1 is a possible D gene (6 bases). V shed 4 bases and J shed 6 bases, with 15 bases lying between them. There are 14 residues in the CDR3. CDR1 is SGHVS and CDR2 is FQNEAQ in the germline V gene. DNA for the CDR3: TGTGCCAGCAGCTACTATGGACAGAGAGATGGCTACACCTTC. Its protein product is CASSYYGQRDGYTF.

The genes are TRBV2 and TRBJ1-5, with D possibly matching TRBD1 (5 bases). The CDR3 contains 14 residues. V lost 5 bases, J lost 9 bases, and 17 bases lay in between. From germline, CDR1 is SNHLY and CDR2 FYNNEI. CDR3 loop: CASSFDAAGVPQHF. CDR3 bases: TGTGCCAGCAGTTTTGACGCCGCGGGGGTGCCCCAGCATTTT. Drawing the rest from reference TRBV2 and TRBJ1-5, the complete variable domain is EPEVTQTPSHQVTQMGQEVILRCVPISNHLYFYWYRQILGQKVEFLVSFYNNEISEKSEIFDDQFSVERPDGSNFTLKIRSTKLEDSAMYFCASSFDAAGVPQHFGDGTRLSIL.

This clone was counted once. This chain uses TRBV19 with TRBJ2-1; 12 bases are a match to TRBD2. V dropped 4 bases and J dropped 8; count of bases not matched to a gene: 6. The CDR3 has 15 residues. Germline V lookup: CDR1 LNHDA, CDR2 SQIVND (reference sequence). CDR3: CASSTGLAGWDEQFF. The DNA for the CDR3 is TGTGCCAGTAGTACAGGACTAGCGGGATGGGATGAGCAGTTCTTC.

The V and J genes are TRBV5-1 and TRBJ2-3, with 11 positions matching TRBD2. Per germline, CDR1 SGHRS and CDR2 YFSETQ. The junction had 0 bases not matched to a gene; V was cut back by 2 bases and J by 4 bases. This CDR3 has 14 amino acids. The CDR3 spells CASSLLAGADTQYF. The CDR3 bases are TGCGCCAGCAGCTTACTAGCGGGGGCAGATACGCAGTATTTT.

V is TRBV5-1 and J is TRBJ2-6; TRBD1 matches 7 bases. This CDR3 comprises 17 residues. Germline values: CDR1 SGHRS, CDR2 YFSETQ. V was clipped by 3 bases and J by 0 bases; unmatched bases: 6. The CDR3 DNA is TGCGCCAGCAGCTCCAGGACAGGATACTCTGGGGCCAACGTCCTGACTTTC. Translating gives CASSSRTGYSGANVLTF.

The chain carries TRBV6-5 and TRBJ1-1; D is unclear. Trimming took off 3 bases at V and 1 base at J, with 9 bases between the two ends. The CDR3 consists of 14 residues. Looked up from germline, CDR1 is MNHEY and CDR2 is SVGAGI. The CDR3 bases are TGTGCCAGCAGTTATAAGCAGCGGAACACTGAAGCTTTCTTT. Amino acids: CASSYKQRNTEAFF.

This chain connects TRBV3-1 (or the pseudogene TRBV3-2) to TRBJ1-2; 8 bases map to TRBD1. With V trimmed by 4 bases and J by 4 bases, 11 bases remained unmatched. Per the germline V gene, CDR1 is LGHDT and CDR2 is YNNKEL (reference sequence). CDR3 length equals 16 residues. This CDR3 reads CASSPAGGGDGYGYTF. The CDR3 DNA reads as TGTGCCAGCAGCCCTGCAGGGGGCGGGGATGGCTATGGCTACACCTTC.

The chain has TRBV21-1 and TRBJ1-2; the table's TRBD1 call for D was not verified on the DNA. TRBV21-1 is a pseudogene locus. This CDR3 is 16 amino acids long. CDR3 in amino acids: CASSKAQGETCYGYTF. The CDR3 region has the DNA TGTGCCAGCAGCAAAGCGCAGGGGGAGACTTGCTATGGCTACACCTTC.

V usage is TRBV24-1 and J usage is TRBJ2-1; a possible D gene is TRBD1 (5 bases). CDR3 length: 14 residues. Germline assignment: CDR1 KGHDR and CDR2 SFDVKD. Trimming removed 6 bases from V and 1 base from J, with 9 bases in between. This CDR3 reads CATSRAGSYNEQFF. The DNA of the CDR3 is TGTGCCACCAGTCGGGCAGGGTCCTACAATGAGCAGTTCTTC.

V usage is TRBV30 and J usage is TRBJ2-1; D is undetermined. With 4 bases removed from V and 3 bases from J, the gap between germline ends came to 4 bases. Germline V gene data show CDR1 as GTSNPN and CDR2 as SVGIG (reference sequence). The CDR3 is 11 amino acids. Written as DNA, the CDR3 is TGTGCCTGGACAGGCTACAATGAGCAGTTCTTC. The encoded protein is CAWTGYNEQFF.

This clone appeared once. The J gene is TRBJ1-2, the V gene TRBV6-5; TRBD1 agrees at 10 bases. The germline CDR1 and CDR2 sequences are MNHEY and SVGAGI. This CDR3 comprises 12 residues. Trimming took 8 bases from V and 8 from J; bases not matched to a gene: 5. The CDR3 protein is CASRQGAWGYTF. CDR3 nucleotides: TGTGCCAGCCGACAGGGGGCCTGGGGCTACACCTTC.

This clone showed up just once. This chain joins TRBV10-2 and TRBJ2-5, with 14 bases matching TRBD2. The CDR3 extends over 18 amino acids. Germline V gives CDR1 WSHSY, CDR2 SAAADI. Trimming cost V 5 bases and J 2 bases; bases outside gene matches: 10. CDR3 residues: CASSWGLAGARVQETQYF. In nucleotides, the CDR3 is TGCGCCAGCAGTTGGGGACTAGCGGGGGCCCGGGTACAAGAGACCCAGTACTTC.